The entry below describes one TCR beta chain. As yet, its antigen is unknown. Donors were nominally healthy when sampled, though unrecorded immune exposures were likely. PCR was performed using 60 Vbeta and 13 Jbeta primers. The assay was immunoSEQ multiplex PCR, and TCRdb's table has in-frame clones only and misses some. The sample consists of roughly 150,000 clones, roughly 80% of them appearing once. This sample was taken from a study of cytomegalovirus exposure and HLA in healthy donors. On the study more broadly: Approximately 190 million T cells yielded more than 90 million unique TCR beta sequences in earlier analysis.

General study findings and limits: Across all donors, roughly uniform sequencing depth was an assumption of the presence/absence analyses. A later analysis showed TCR association rates differing by HLA locus, peaking at DRB1 and lowest at HLA-C.

What was sequenced was PBMCs. This sequence originates from a middle-aged woman in good health and CMV-seronegative.

The CDR3 is CSASFARNKYF. CDR3 in DNA: TGCAGTGCTAGCTTTGCCAGGAATAAGTACTTC. This chain joins TRBV20-1 and TRBJ2-5; unclear D gene. The CDR3 runs 11 residues. Germline V gene lookup returns CDR1 DFQATT and CDR2 SNEGSKA (reference sequence). The V and J ends lost 3 bases and 12 bases respectively, with 14 bases between them.